Each of the 20 T cell receptor beta chains below was sequenced from the same sample in a study of OX40 agonist ivuxolimab in advanced cancers. Profiling relied on immunoSEQ multiplex PCR, and the TCRdb table lists in-frame clones only, not all of them. The sample lists 40,000 to 55,000 clones, roughly 92% seen once, with 13% to 15% in the top ten. Sequences were derived from CD4+ or CD8+ T cells sorted from blood, sampled in a trial of the OX40 agonist ivuxolimab. The receptors shown here come from an adult with an advanced solid tumor such as melanoma, head and neck, liver or kidney cancer.

The chain uses TRBV9 and TRBJ1-1, with D possibly TRBD1 on 5 matching bases. Germline loops: CDR1 SGDLS, CDR2 YYNGEE. This CDR3 has 13 amino acids. Trimming took off 4 bases at V and 7 bases at J, with 14 bases between the two ends. The CDR3 loop reads CASSPTGVDEAFF. The CDR3 coding sequence is TGTGCCAGCAGCCCTACGGGGGTAGATGAAGCTTTCTTT.

V and J are TRBV13 and TRBJ1-4; no clear D gene. V was cut by 4 bases and J by 6 bases, with 15 bases left in between. This CDR3 contains 15 residues. Germline lookup yields CDR1 PRHDT and CDR2 FYEKMQ (reference sequence). CDR3 in DNA: TGTGCCAGCAGCTCCGGGGAGAGTCGGGATGAAAAACTGTTTTTT. Amino acids: CASSSGESRDEKLFF.

The chain is built from TRBV19 and TRBJ2-3, with TRBD1 matching over 7 bases. V dropped 6 bases and J dropped 1; count of bases not matched to a gene: 1. The germline V gene encodes CDR1 LNHDA and CDR2 SQIVND (reference sequence). This CDR3 has 13 residues. The CDR3 DNA sequence: TGTGCCAGTAGGGGGACAGGCACAGATACGCAGTATTTT. Encoded protein: CASRGTGTDTQYF.

The J gene is TRBJ2-1, the V gene TRBV5-1, with D possibly being TRBD1 (6 bases). Per germline, CDR1 SGHRS and CDR2 YFSETQ. Between the trimmed V and J ends, which lost 4 bases and 3 bases, there was a span of 17 bases. The CDR3 contains 16 residues. CDR3 nucleotide sequence: TGCGCCAGCAGCGACACCACAGGGTTGGGCTACAATGAGCAGTTCTTC. It yields the protein CASSDTTGLGYNEQFF.

The chain uses TRBV11-1 and TRBJ2-7, with D possibly being TRBD2 (6 bases). The CDR3 has 15 residues. Germline-derived CDR1 and CDR2 are SGHAT and FQDESV (reference sequence). The germline V and J ends were trimmed by 0 bases and 2 bases, with 11 bases remaining between them. CDR3: CASSLAPGGTYEQYF. The CDR3 bases are TGTGCCAGCAGCTTAGCCCCCGGGGGAACCTACGAGCAGTACTTC.

V usage is TRBV19 and J usage is TRBJ2-7, with 7 nucleotides matching TRBD1. V was pared by 3 bases and J by 0 bases, with 2 bases of the junction left unmatched. CDR1 LNHDA and CDR2 SQIVND come from the germline V gene (reference sequence). The CDR3 is 14 residues long. For the CDR3, the DNA is TGTGCCAGTAGTATGACAGGGCTCTCCTACGAGCAGTACTTC. The encoded protein is CASSMTGLSYEQYF.

V usage is TRBV6-6 and J usage is TRBJ2-1, with D tentatively TRBD1 or TRBD2 (5 bases each). Trimming cost V 8 bases and J 4 bases, with 18 bases left between them. Germline V gene lookup returns CDR1 MNHNY and CDR2 SVGAGI (reference sequence). This CDR3 contains 15 residues. CDR3 nucleotides: TGTGCCAGCTCCCTCATACTAGAGGGGTACAATGAGCAGTTCTTC. Translated: CASSLILEGYNEQFF.

The genes are TRBV28 and TRBJ2-7; perhaps D is TRBD1 or TRBD2 (6 bases each). V dropped 1 base and J dropped 6 bases, with 10 bases sitting between them. Germline-derived CDR1 and CDR2 are MDHEN and SYDVKM. CDR3 size: 13 residues. CDR3 in amino acids: CASSLFGGLEQYF. The CDR3 nucleotides are TGTGCCAGCAGTTTATTTGGGGGGCTCGAGCAGTACTTC.

This sequence joins TRBV19 and TRBJ2-5, with TRBD2 identical over 9 bases. The germline V gene has CDR1 LNHDA and CDR2 SQIVND (reference sequence). The CDR3 loop spans 19 amino acids. V lost 1 base and J lost 5; bases outside the gene matches: 17. The CDR3 DNA follows: TGTGCCAGTAGTATAGGTGAAGGTGAAGTAGCGGGAGACTGGGAGACCCAGTACTTC. Encoded protein: CASSIGEGEVAGDWETQYF.

The gene calls are TRBV19 and TRBJ2-7, with 8 bases matching TRBD2. CDR3 length equals 14 residues. The trim removed 1 base at V and 4 bases at J, leaving 3 bases unmatched. The germline V gene has CDR1 LNHDA and CDR2 SQIVND (reference sequence). The chain's CDR3 is CASSIGTSGYEQYF. CDR3 coding DNA: TGTGCCAGTAGTATAGGAACTAGCGGTTACGAGCAGTACTTC.

The chain combines TRBV28 with TRBJ1-5; 7 positions match TRBD1. Trimming took 7 bases from V and 7 from J; bases not matched to a gene: 19. Germline V CDR1 and CDR2: MDHEN, SYDVKM. The CDR3 loop spans 17 amino acids. CDR3 region: CASTPAPETGSRQPQHF. CDR3 coding DNA: TGTGCCAGCACCCCGGCACCCGAGACAGGGAGCCGACAGCCCCAGCATTTT.

The genes are TRBV10-1 and TRBJ2-3; 11 nucleotides agree with TRBD2. The CDR3 totals 15 residues. Trimming removed 6 bases from V and 2 bases from J; junction bases left unmatched: 4. CDR1 is WNHNN and CDR2 is SYGVQD in the germline V gene (reference sequence). CDR3 protein: CASSPGLAVTDTQYF. The CDR3 DNA follows: TGCGCCAGCAGCCCGGGACTAGCGGTCACAGATACGCAGTATTTT.

The chain employs TRBV18 and TRBJ2-7; no reliable D call. The CDR3 runs to 15 residues. Germline V CDR1 and CDR2: KGHSH, LQKENI. V shed 6 bases and J shed 3 bases, with 18 bases lying between them. This chain's CDR3 is CASSIPLGSNYEQYF. CDR3 nucleotide sequence: TGTGCCAGCTCCATACCCTTGGGGTCAAACTACGAGCAGTACTTC.

The V call is TRBV6-5, the J call TRBJ2-2; TRBD1 is a possible D gene (5 bases). The V end was cut by 2 bases, the J end by 8 bases, with 15 bases between. The CDR3 totals 15 residues. Germline values: CDR1 MNHEY, CDR2 SVGAGI. For the CDR3, the DNA is TGTGCCAGCAGTTACGGGGCGACACTGGTGGGGGAGCTGTTTTTT. Amino acid sequence: CASSYGATLVGELFF.

The chain links TRBV18 to TRBJ2-1; no definite D call. Trimming shortened V by 6 bases and J by 7 bases, and 10 bases separated the two germline ends. The CDR3 runs 12 residues. Germline CDR1 KGHSH, CDR2 LQKENI. CDR3 sequence (DNA): TGTGCCAGCTCCTCTCTCTTAAATGAGCAGTTCTTC. Its protein product is CASSSLLNEQFF.

The gene calls are TRBV5-1 and TRBJ2-7; the match to TRBD2 covers 7 bases. The DNA end is a closer match to TRBJ2-5, so the J assignment may be wrong. Per the germline V gene, CDR1 is SGHRS and CDR2 is YFSETQ. The CDR3 covers 16 residues. CDR3 nucleotide sequence: TGCGCCAGCAGCTCATGGGAGGGGCGAGTTGGGGAGACCCAGTACTTC. Encoded protein: CASSSWEGRVGETQYF.

CDR3 sequence reads: CASSFGASTDTQYF. DNA of the CDR3: TGTGCCAGCAGTTTTGGGGCCAGCACAGATACGCAGTATTTT. V gene TRBV28 combines with J gene TRBJ2-3, with TRBD1 as a possible D gene (5 bases). Between the trimmed V and J ends, which lost 3 bases and 0 bases, there was a span of 7 bases. The CDR3 is 14 amino acids. Germline V lookup: CDR1 MDHEN, CDR2 SYDVKM.

The rearrangement joins TRBV18 to TRBJ2-1; maybe TRBD2 (5 bases). V shed 4 bases and J shed 0 bases, with 13 bases lying between them. The CDR3 loop spans 16 amino acids. Germline V gene data show CDR1 as KGHSH and CDR2 as LQKENI. Here the CDR3 reads CASSLSTGSSYNEQFF. The DNA of the CDR3 is TGTGCCAGCTCACTATCTACTGGGAGCTCCTACAATGAGCAGTTCTTC.

This chain uses TRBV27 with TRBJ1-1; 8 bases align to TRBD1. The CDR3 has 14 residues. The junction had 3 bases not matched to a gene; V was cut back by 2 bases and J by 4 bases. Germline-derived CDR1 and CDR2 are MNHEY and SMNVEV (reference sequence). In nucleotides, the CDR3 is TGTGCCAGCAGTTTACAGGGGGCGAGCACTGAAGCTTTCTTT. Translating it yields CASSLQGASTEAFF.

The genes are TRBV11-2 and TRBJ2-7; D unresolved. V lost 0 bases to trimming and J lost 5 bases, with 8 bases between them. This CDR3 comprises 13 residues. The germline gives CDR1 SGHAT, CDR2 FQNNGV. For the CDR3, the DNA is TGTGCCAGCAGCTTAGATACGGCCCACGAGCAGTACTTC. The encoded protein is CASSLDTAHEQYF.